This T cell receptor (beta chain) was captured in a study of T cell repertoires in cytomegalovirus infection. Study background: CMV epitopes in the study were HLA-C-restricted (recently identified) and HLA-B-restricted (well studied). Public TCR beta signatures were indicative of both CMV infection and a matching HLA type. Whole-study results and caveats: Dominating the ex vivo response were HLA-C-restricted CMV-specific TCR beta clonotypes. Individuals carrying CMV plus the relevant HLA were identified by cumulative frequency of public TCR beta families.

TCRdb re-analysed the reads in MiXCR, keeping a single row per CDR3 protein. The sample holds 900,000 to 950,000 distinct CDR3 sequences; roughly 31% are singletons and the top ten take over 12%. CDR1 is MNHNS and CDR2 is SASEGT in the germline V gene. This CDR3 has 16 amino acids. V lost 2 bases and J 1 base, leaving 12 bases between the germline ends. Notes on this clonotype: Its antigen is unidentified.

This chain joins TRBV6-1 and TRBJ1-3; D gene unclear. This sequence originates from a human donor in good health (CMV status not recorded). Some clones in this sample may be carry-over from other donors' samples. Source: cultured CD8+ T cells from PBMCs, taken from culture after CMV antigen stimulation. Here the CDR3 reads CASSESSRGSGNTIYF. CDR3 sequence (DNA): TGTGCCAGCAGTGAATCTTCCCGTGGATCTGGAAACACCATATATTTT.